This T cell receptor (beta chain) emerged from a study of OX40 agonist ivuxolimab in advanced cancers. Sequencing was performed with immunoSEQ multiplex PCR; in TCRdb, only in-frame clones are kept and a portion is missing. The sample records roughly 86,000 clones, just under 90% being singletons. The V gene end was trimmed by 4 bases and the J gene end by 3 bases; junction bases not matched to a gene: 3. This CDR3 region has 14 residues. CDR1 SGHRS and CDR2 YFSETQ come from the germline V gene. The clonotype was recovered from an adult with an advanced solid tumor such as melanoma, head and neck, liver or kidney cancer. The V and J genes are TRBV5-1 and TRBJ1-4; TRBD1 matches at 7 bases. The material sequenced was CD4+ or CD8+ T cells sorted from blood, taken in a trial of the OX40 agonist ivuxolimab. CDR3 sequence: CASSPGTANEKLFF. The DNA of the CDR3 is TGCGCCAGCAGCCCCGGGACAGCTAATGAAAAACTGTTTTTT.